This TCR beta chain was obtained from a study of blood T cell repertoires in COVID-19. Overall study context: T cells, B-cell-depleted T cells, or PBMCs supplied cDNA or gDNA.

Clones were read by immunoSEQ multiplex PCR, and TCRdb kept only the in-frame ones, dropping some. Here the sample spans under 300,000 clones, approximately 80% being singletons. Sequencing was done on a sample of peripheral blood. This sequence originates from a man aged 25-45 years who had recovered from COVID-19.

The CDR3: CASSERDSSSYNEQFF. The DNA for the CDR3 is TGTGCCAGCAGTGAACGAGACTCGAGCTCCTACAATGAGCAGTTCTTC. The chain recombines TRBV6-1 with TRBJ2-1; D is unclear. V was trimmed by 2 bases and J by 0 bases, leaving 11 bases between them. Germline V gene data show CDR1 as MNHNS and CDR2 as SASEGT. The CDR3 runs 16 residues.